Listed below are T cell receptor beta chains from one sample, sequenced in a study of blood T cell repertoires in COVID-19. The data were produced by immunoSEQ multiplex PCR, yet TCRdb's version contains in-frame clones alone and is incomplete. The table records fewer than 450,000 clones, roughly 90% of them present only once. Sequencing input: peripheral blood. These receptors originate from a woman in her 70s with COVID-19, enrolled during active disease. CDR3s include the opening cysteine and the closing phenylalanine or tryptophan. The D gene is left open where the match is weak. Clone size is not always given. Where it is, it says once, few, many or a class for expanded clones.

j_call | d_call | clone_size | v_call | cdr3_nt | cdr3_aa
TRBJ1-1 | . | . | TRBV12-3/TRBV12-4 | TGTGCCAGCAGTACCCATACGGACAGCGAAGCTTTCTTT | CASSTHTDSEAFF
TRBJ1-2 | . | . | TRBV5-1 | TGCGCCAGCAGCTTAATCGGGGTCTCGGGCTACACCTTC | CASSLIGVSGYTF
TRBJ1-6 | . | . | TRBV24-1 | TGTGCCACCAGTGATTTGTTAGTGAATTCACCCCTCCACTTT | CATSDLLVNSPLHF
TRBJ1-2 | TRBD1 | . | TRBV12-5 | TGTGCTAGTGGTTTGGTTCAACAGGGGATCTATGGCTACACCTTC | CASGLVQQGIYGYTF
TRBJ2-7 | . | few | TRBV10-3 | TGTGCCATCAGTGACTCGGACTATGTAGACGAGCAGTACTTC | CAISDSDYVDEQYF
TRBJ1-3 | . | . | TRBV6-4 | TGTGCCAGGATCTCAGGGATTAAAGGAAACACCATATATTTT | CARISGIKGNTIYF
TRBJ2-7 | . | . | TRBV27 | TGTGCCAGCTCTGCGACACGCTCCTACGAGCAGTACTTC | CASSATRSYEQYF
TRBJ2-1 | . | . | TRBV11-3 | TGTGCCAGCAGCTTAGATCTCGGGGACAATGAGCAGTTCTTC | CASSLDLGDNEQFF
TRBJ2-3 | TRBD2 | once | TRBV4-3 | TGCGCCAGCAGCCAAATAGCGGGGGGCCCTGATACGCAGTATTTT | CASSQIAGGPDTQYF
TRBJ2-1 | . | . | TRBV7-8 | TGTGCCAGCAGCTTAATCCGGTACAATGAGCAGTTCTTC | CASSLIRYNEQFF
TRBJ2-6 | . | . | TRBV7-2 | TGTGCCAGCAGCTACAGGACCGCTGGGGGGGCCAACGTCCTGACTTTC | CASSYRTAGGANVLTF
TRBJ1-5 | . | once | TRBV7-2 | TGTGCCAGCAGCCTATACAATCAGCCCCAGCATTTT | CASSLYNQPQHF
TRBJ1-2 | . | . | TRBV2 | TGTGCCAGCAGTATAAGGGACTCTGGGGATGGCTACACCTTC | CASSIRDSGDGYTF
TRBJ2-7 | TRBD1 | . | TRBV19 | TGTGCCAGCTCAGACAGGGACAGGAGCTCCTACGAGCAGTACTTC | CASSDRDRSSYEQYF
TRBJ2-7 | . | . | TRBV7-6 | TGTGCCAGCAGCCCCCTCCCTCAGGGTGTCACCTACGAGCAGTACTTC | CASSPLPQGVTYEQYF
TRBJ2-7 | . | . | TRBV5-1 | TGCGCCAGCAGCTTGGCCCAGGGATTAGGAGAGCAGTACTTC | CASSLAQGLGEQYF
TRBJ2-1 | TRBD1 | . | TRBV24-1 | TGTGCCACCAGTTCAAGGAGCAGGGGGAACAATGAGCAGTTCTTC | CATSSRSRGNNEQFF
TRBJ1-2 | TRBD1 | . | TRBV5-1 | TGCGCCAGCAGCTTTACTTCCGACAGGGGGCTTACCTATGGCTACACCTTC | CASSFTSDRGLTYGYTF
TRBJ2-5 | TRBD2 | . | TRBV7-2 | TGTGCCAGCAGCGCTCGCGGGGGGGCCCTCCGGGGGACCCAGTACTTC | CASSARGGALRGTQYF
TRBJ1-6 | TRBD1 | few | TRBV5-6 | TGTGCCAGCAGCCTAGAACCGGGACAGCAAAATTCACCCCTCCACTTT | CASSLEPGQQNSPLHF